The 23 T cell receptor beta chains reported below all come from one sample, sequenced in a study of PD-L1 blockade in urothelial cancer. Libraries were prepared by immunoSEQ multiplex PCR; TCRdb keeps only in-frame clonotypes and omits some of them. The sample lists about 42,000 clones, approximately 80% seen once, with 2.5% to 3% in the top ten. Material: PBMCs, obtained around atezolizumab (anti-PD-L1) treatment. All receptors derive from a man in his 70s with urothelial cancer.

V and J are TRBV11-3 and TRBJ2-7; D is unresolved. The CDR3 is made up of 13 amino acids. Germline V gives CDR1 SGHNT, CDR2 YENEEA. Trimming removed 3 bases from V and 1 base from J, with 7 bases in between. The CDR3 region is CASSFIRSYEQYF. The DNA for the CDR3 is TGTGCCAGCAGCTTTATCAGGTCCTACGAGCAGTACTTC.

The table lists this clone with a count of one. The chain employs TRBV7-6 and TRBJ2-1; perhaps TRBD2 as D (5 bases). The germline V gene encodes CDR1 SGHVS and CDR2 FNYEAQ. CDR3 length equals 15 residues. V lost 1 base to trimming and J lost 5 bases, with 12 bases between them. The CDR3 DNA is TGTGCCAGCAGCTTAGGCGGGTTAGCGAACAATGAGCAGTTCTTC. It yields the protein CASSLGGLANNEQFF. Variable domain in full (rest from reference TRBV7-6 and TRBJ2-1): GAGVSQSPRYKVTKRGQDVALRCDPISGHVSLYWYRQALGQGPEFLTYFNYEAQQDKSGLPNDRFSAERPEGSISTLTIQRTEQRDSAMYRCASSLGGLANNEQFFGPGTRLTVL.

This chain links TRBV7-3 with TRBJ2-1; D perhaps matches TRBD2 (6 bases). The CDR3 has 12 residues. Trimming stripped 6 bases from V and 7 bases from J, with 10 bases between. Germline CDR1 SGHTA, CDR2 FQGTGA. CDR3 protein: CASRGAGNEQFF. CDR3 nucleotide sequence: TGTGCCAGCAGGGGAGCGGGTAATGAGCAGTTCTTC.

The genes are TRBV9 and TRBJ2-2, with 9 bases matching TRBD2. V shed 0 bases, J shed 1 base, and the junction held 7 bases outside the gene matches. Looked up from germline, CDR1 is SGDLS and CDR2 is YYNGEE. The CDR3 is 18 residues long. The CDR3 nucleotides read TGTGCCAGCAGCGTAGCTCCGGTGCGGGAGGGGAACACCGGGGAGCTGTTTTTT. Amino acid sequence: CASSVAPVREGNTGELFF.

The gene calls are TRBV30 and TRBJ2-1, with D hard to call. The CDR3 runs 11 residues. From germline, CDR1 is GTSNPN and CDR2 SVGIG (reference sequence). Between the trimmed V and J ends, which lost 3 bases and 11 bases, there was a span of 11 bases. Here the CDR3 DNA reads TGTGCCTGGAGACCCGAGTCTAAGCAGTTCTTC. Its protein product is CAWRPESKQFF.

The chain recombines TRBV19 with TRBJ2-1; TRBD1 matches 7 bases. CDR3 length: 15 amino acids. Germline CDR1 reads LNHDA; CDR2 reads SQIVND (reference sequence). The junction had 12 bases not matched to a gene; V was cut back by 5 bases and J by 8 bases. The CDR3 protein is CASSLARTGWDEQFF. The CDR3 DNA sequence: TGTGCCAGTAGTCTCGCTCGGACAGGTTGGGATGAGCAGTTCTTC. The whole variable domain, remainder taken from reference TRBV19 and TRBJ2-1, is DGGITQSPKYLFRKEGQNVTLSCEQNLNHDAMYWYRQDPGQGLRLIYYSQIVNDFQKGDIAEGYSVSREKKESFPLTVTSAQKNPTAFYLCASSLARTGWDEQFFGPGTRLTVL.

The V gene is TRBV6-1, the J gene TRBJ1-5; 8 nucleotides match TRBD1. Germline V gives CDR1 MNHNS, CDR2 SASEGT. The CDR3 contains 13 residues. After removal of 5 bases from V and 12 bases from J, the junction contained 9 bases not matched to a gene. CDR3: CASSQGAKGDQHF. The CDR3, as DNA: TGTGCCAGCAGTCAGGGGGCGAAGGGTGACCAGCATTTT.

This clone showed up just once. V usage is TRBV13 and J usage is TRBJ2-7, with D perhaps TRBD2 (6 bases). Trimming pared 5 bases from V and 3 bases from J, leaving 11 bases between. From germline, CDR1 is PRHDT and CDR2 FYEKMQ (reference sequence). This CDR3 contains 13 residues. The CDR3 DNA reads as TGTGCCAGCAGCGCGGGACGTAACTACGAGCAGTACTTC. Protein: CASSAGRNYEQYF.

This clone was counted only a few times. The chain uses TRBV7-8 and TRBJ2-1; no firm D call. Germline V lookup: CDR1 SGHVS, CDR2 FQNEAQ. Trimming took off 8 bases at V and 8 bases at J, with 16 bases between the two ends. CDR3 length: 13 residues. CDR3 in amino acids: CASLVGVLDEQFF. CDR3 nucleotides: TGTGCCAGCCTCGTGGGCGTGTTGGATGAGCAGTTCTTC.

The chain combines TRBV4-2 with TRBJ2-5; D is perhaps TRBD2 (6 bases). The V gene lost 1 base and the J gene lost 5 bases, with 14 bases spanning the gap. Germline lookup yields CDR1 LGHNA and CDR2 YNFKEQ. This CDR3 comprises 15 residues. CDR3 sequence: CASSQGAGGGETQYF. The CDR3 bases are TGTGCCAGCAGCCAAGGTGCTGGGGGAGGCGAGACCCAGTACTTC.

The chain carries TRBV7-3 and TRBJ2-1; a possible D gene is TRBD1 (5 bases). The CDR3 sequence is 14 residues long. Trimming stripped 0 bases from V and 5 bases from J, with 8 bases between. From germline, CDR1 is SGHTA and CDR2 FQGTGA. The CDR3 reads CASSLTGPNNEQFF. The CDR3 coding sequence is TGTGCCAGCAGCTTAACGGGGCCAAACAATGAGCAGTTCTTC.

This clone was detected once. V is TRBV5-1 and J is TRBJ2-2; TRBD2 aligns across 10 bases. The CDR3 sequence is 15 residues long. CDR1 SGHRS and CDR2 YFSETQ come from the germline V gene. V was clipped by 7 bases and J by 3 bases; unmatched bases: 6. The CDR3 loop is CASGNLAGDTGELFF. In DNA form, the CDR3 reads TGCGCCAGCGGGAACCTAGCGGGAGACACCGGGGAGCTGTTTTTT.

This chain links TRBV19 with TRBJ2-4; TRBD2 might be the D (6 bases). Germline-derived CDR1 and CDR2 are LNHDA and SQIVND (reference sequence). Trimming took 0 bases from V and 2 from J, leaving 14 bases between them. The CDR3 loop spans 17 amino acids. CDR3 bases: TGTGCCAGTAGTATAGATCCCGGGACTGACTCCAAAAACATTCAGTACTTC. Translation gives CASSIDPGTDSKNIQYF.

The J gene is TRBJ2-3, the V gene TRBV7-6; 12 bases agree with TRBD2. The CDR3 consists of 16 residues. Germline CDR1 SGHVS, CDR2 FNYEAQ. The ends lost 3 bases at V and 4 bases at J; junction bases unmatched: 5. Here the CDR3 DNA reads TGTGCCAGCAGCTTCCCTAGCGGGAGGGACCCAGATACGCAGTATTTT. Its translation is CASSFPSGRDPDTQYF.

This chain links TRBV28 with TRBJ2-5; possibly TRBD2 for D (5 bases). Trimming removed 3 bases from V and 9 bases from J, with 8 bases in between. The CDR3 runs 11 residues. Germline V lookup: CDR1 MDHEN, CDR2 SYDVKM. CDR3 sequence (DNA): TGTGCCAGCAGTTTGGGCGGGCCCCAGTACTTC. Translation: CASSLGGPQYF.

This clone was counted a single time. This chain links TRBV4-3 with TRBJ2-2; D gene unclear. Trimming took off 2 bases at V and 1 base at J, with 8 bases between the two ends. This CDR3 has 15 residues. Per germline, CDR1 LGHNA and CDR2 YSLEER. CDR3 nucleotide sequence: TGCGCCAGCAGCCAACAAACTATGAACACCGGGGAGCTGTTTTTT. Encoded protein: CASSQQTMNTGELFF.

This clone was observed a single time. The J gene is TRBJ1-5, the V gene TRBV7-2, with a tentative D call TRBD1 (5 bases). CDR1 SGHTA and CDR2 FQGNSA come from the germline V gene. The V end was cut by 5 bases, the J end by 3 bases, with 8 bases between. The CDR3 consists of 13 residues. This chain's CDR3 is CASSRQINQPQHF. CDR3 sequence (DNA): TGTGCCAGCAGCCGACAGATCAATCAGCCCCAGCATTTT.

This clone was counted only a few times. The rearrangement uses TRBV5-1 and TRBJ1-1, with 9 bases fitting TRBD1. The V gene end was trimmed by 0 bases and the J gene end by 5 bases; junction bases not matched to a gene: 8. Per germline, CDR1 SGHRS and CDR2 YFSETQ. The CDR3 has 16 amino acids. Here the CDR3 reads CASSLGWTGVGTEAFF. CDR3 sequence (DNA): TGCGCCAGCAGCTTGGGATGGACAGGGGTCGGGACTGAAGCTTTCTTT.

The J gene is TRBJ2-2, the V gene TRBV7-8; D remains ambiguous. V lost 1 base to trimming and J lost 8 bases, with 5 bases between them. The CDR3 extends over 12 amino acids. Per the germline V gene, CDR1 is SGHVS and CDR2 is FQNEAQ. CDR3 region: CASSLGPGELFF. CDR3 sequence (DNA): TGTGCCAGCAGCTTAGGGCCTGGGGAGCTGTTTTTT.

The V and J genes are TRBV5-1 and TRBJ1-1; weak D call: TRBD1 (5 bases). Trimming took off 0 bases at V and 7 bases at J, with 10 bases between the two ends. This CDR3 comprises 13 residues. Germline values: CDR1 SGHRS, CDR2 YFSETQ. The CDR3: CASSLGQPYEAFF. CDR3 sequence (DNA): TGCGCCAGCAGCTTGGGACAGCCTTATGAAGCTTTCTTT.

The chain recombines TRBV7-9 with TRBJ1-5; perhaps TRBD1 as D (5 bases). The CDR3 is made up of 13 amino acids. Trimming stripped 3 bases from V and 5 bases from J, with 8 bases between. CDR1 SEHNR and CDR2 FQNEAQ come from the germline V gene (reference sequence). The CDR3 sequence is CASSFAGDQPQHF. The CDR3 nucleotides read TGTGCCAGCAGCTTTGCGGGGGATCAGCCCCAGCATTTT.

The gene calls are TRBV19 and TRBJ2-5; D not resolved. CDR3 length equals 13 residues. V lost 4 bases and J 2 bases, leaving 8 bases between the germline ends. CDR1 is LNHDA and CDR2 is SQIVND in the germline V gene (reference sequence). CDR3 protein: CASSTHRQETQYF. CDR3 coding DNA: TGTGCCAGTAGTACTCACAGACAAGAGACCCAGTACTTC.

The rearrangement uses TRBV6-5 and TRBJ1-1; no definite D call. The CDR3 contains 13 residues. CDR1 is MNHEY, CDR2 SVGAGI, per germline. The V and J ends lost 4 bases and 1 base respectively, with 7 bases between them. In DNA, the CDR3 is TGTGCCAGCAGTTCAACACCGAACACTGAAGCTTTCTTT. Its protein product is CASSSTPNTEAFF.